A single sample gave rise to the 25 T cell receptor beta chains below, sequenced in a study of blood T cell repertoires in COVID-19. Libraries were prepared by immunoSEQ multiplex PCR; TCRdb keeps only in-frame clonotypes and omits some of them. This sample yields 25,000 to 35,000 clones, of which 75% to 85% are seen a single time; less than 30% belongs to the top ten. The specimen sequenced was peripheral blood. Source of these receptors: a man between 65 and 85 years old with active COVID-19.

The rearrangement uses TRBV5-1 and TRBJ2-3; 8 bases agree with TRBD2. The CDR3 sequence is 16 residues long. Trimming at V came to 4 bases and at J to 1 base, leaving 8 bases not matched to a gene. Germline CDR1 reads SGHRS; CDR2 reads YFSETQ. The CDR3 DNA is TGCGCCAGCAGCCCGGACCCACTAGCGGGCACAGATACGCAGTATTTT. It is translated as CASSPDPLAGTDTQYF.

The V and J genes are TRBV19 and TRBJ2-2; a weak D match, TRBD1 (6 bases). The CDR3 is 15 amino acids. V was shortened by 2 bases and J by 1 base, with 8 bases between the two germline ends. Looked up from germline, CDR1 is LNHDA and CDR2 is SQIVND (reference sequence). The CDR3 protein is CASSIRGQNTGELFF. The CDR3 DNA is TGTGCCAGTAGTATACGGGGACAGAACACCGGGGAGCTGTTTTTT.

V is TRBV30 and J is TRBJ2-5, with 10 bases lining up with TRBD2. The CDR3 length is 17 residues. Germline CDR1 and CDR2: GTSNPN and SVGIG (reference sequence). The trim removed 1 base at V and 5 bases at J, leaving 13 bases unmatched. The CDR3 region is CAWSGSGSGGAYETQYF. The CDR3 coding sequence is TGTGCCTGGAGTGGTTCGGGGAGCGGGGGGGCCTACGAGACCCAGTACTTC.

V gene TRBV7-2 combines with J gene TRBJ2-7; 9 bases line up with TRBD1. The CDR3 loop spans 15 amino acids. Germline V gives CDR1 SGHTA, CDR2 FQGNSA. V was pared by 4 bases and J by 1 base, with 5 bases of the junction left unmatched. The CDR3 is CASSSSGTGSYEQYF. The CDR3 DNA is TGTGCCAGCAGCTCTTCCGGGACAGGGTCCTACGAGCAGTACTTC.

Details on this clone: The junction and the germline gene differ at one end; a read error may be behind it. The chain carries TRBV7-7 and TRBJ2-1; D unclear. The CDR3 totals 15 residues. CDR1 is SSHAT and CDR2 is FNYEAQ in the germline V gene (reference sequence). The CDR3 loop reads CASSLTPSSYNEQFF. CDR3 nucleotide sequence: TGTGCTAGCAGCCTCACTCCGAGCTCCTACAATGAGCAGTTCTTC.

A few counts support this clone. This sequence joins TRBV5-1 and TRBJ1-4; 11 nucleotides agree with TRBD1. The germline V gene encodes CDR1 SGHRS and CDR2 YFSETQ. The CDR3 length is 15 residues. The J segment lost 5 bases and the V segment lost 4 bases, leaving 4 bases of the junction unmatched. The CDR3 bases are TGCGCCAGCAGCGGACAGGGGGCCTCAAATGAAAAACTGTTTTTT. Amino acids: CASSGQGASNEKLFF.

The chain uses TRBV6-6 and TRBJ2-2; TRBD2 aligns across 7 bases. CDR1 and CDR2 from the germline V gene are MNHNY and SVGAGI (reference sequence). CDR3 length: 16 residues. J lost 6 bases, V lost 2 bases, and 9 bases had no gene match. The CDR3 nucleotides are TGTGCCAGCAGTTACGCGGGCGGGAGTATCGCCGGGGAGCTGTTTTTT. Amino acids: CASSYAGGSIAGELFF.

Only one count was recorded for this clone. The chain uses TRBV5-1 and TRBJ2-1; 12 nucleotides match TRBD2. This CDR3 contains 15 residues. The V segment lost 2 bases and the J segment 9 bases; nucleotides outside the gene matches: 6. Per germline, CDR1 SGHRS and CDR2 YFSETQ. The CDR3 protein is CASSFSTSGRGEQFF. DNA for the CDR3: TGCGCCAGCAGCTTTTCGACTAGCGGGAGAGGTGAGCAGTTCTTC.

This clone was detected a few times. The chain recombines TRBV28 with TRBJ2-7, with a possible D match to TRBD1 (6 bases). The length of the CDR3 is 11 residues. Germline V gives CDR1 MDHEN, CDR2 SYDVKM. V was trimmed by 7 bases and J by 4 bases, leaving 8 bases between them. CDR3 DNA sequence: TGTGCCAGCAACAGGGAGTACGAGCAGTACTTC. Translated: CASNREYEQYF.

The rearrangement joins TRBV28 to TRBJ1-1; D remains unclear. Germline assignment: CDR1 MDHEN and CDR2 SYDVKM. There are 14 residues in the CDR3. Deletions cut 5 bases from V and 1 base from J, with 11 bases between. CDR3 protein: CASSPLDTNTEAFF. CDR3 sequence (DNA): TGTGCCAGCAGTCCACTAGACACGAACACTGAAGCTTTCTTT.

The chain employs TRBV19 and TRBJ2-3; 11 bases agree with TRBD2. The CDR3 is made up of 17 amino acids. The trim removed 3 bases at V and 2 bases at J, leaving 7 bases unmatched. Germline V CDR1 and CDR2: LNHDA, SQIVND (reference sequence). The CDR3 loop reads CASSMARLAGNTDTQYF. CDR3 coding DNA: TGTGCCAGTAGTATGGCTCGACTAGCGGGGAACACAGATACGCAGTATTTT.

J is TRBJ2-1 and V is TRBV30; TRBD1 is a possible D gene (6 bases). This CDR3 has 14 residues. The germline CDR1 and CDR2 sequences are GTSNPN and SVGIG (reference sequence). The V end lost 6 bases, the J end lost 3 bases, and 15 bases lay between the germline ends. The CDR3 here is CACNGQNLYNEQFF. In DNA, the CDR3 is TGTGCCTGCAACGGACAGAATCTCTACAATGAGCAGTTCTTC. The variable domain in full, completed from reference TRBV30 and TRBJ2-1, reads SQTIHQWPATLVQPVGSPLSLECTVEGTSNPNLYWYRQAAGRGLQLLFYSVGIGQISSEVPQNLSASRPQDRQFILSSKKLLLSDSGFYLCACNGQNLYNEQFFGPGTRLTVL.

V and J are TRBV11-2 and TRBJ1-5, with D possibly TRBD1 on 6 matching bases. This CDR3 is built from 14 residues. Germline V lookup: CDR1 SGHAT, CDR2 FQNNGV. Trimming removed 6 bases from V and 6 bases from J, with 15 bases in between. CDR3 DNA: TGTGCCAGCAGTTCCACAGGGTATGGTCAGCCCCAGCATTTT. Encoded protein: CASSSTGYGQPQHF. The complete variable domain, with remaining parts taken from reference TRBV11-2 and TRBJ1-5, reads EAGVAQSPRYKIIEKRQSVAFWCNPISGHATLYWYQQILGQGPKLLIQFQNNGVVDDSQLPKDRFSAERLKGVDSTLKIQPAKLEDSAVYLCASSSTGYGQPQHFGDGTRLSIL.

The V gene is TRBV10-1, the J gene TRBJ1-5; D unresolved. V gave up 4 bases and J gave up 4 bases, with 29 bases separating them. Germline CDR1 reads WNHNN; CDR2 reads SYGVQD (reference sequence). CDR3 length equals 20 residues. CDR3 region: CASSGYKGNRREEGNQPQHF. For the CDR3, the DNA is TGCGCCAGCAGTGGCTATAAGGGTAATCGGAGGGAGGAAGGTAATCAGCCCCAGCATTTT.

CDR3 amino acids: CASSVETGQYNEQFF. DNA of the CDR3: TGTGCCAGCAGCGTAGAAACAGGCCAGTACAATGAGCAGTTCTTC. The chain links TRBV9 to TRBJ2-1; D perhaps matches TRBD1 (5 bases). The CDR3 loop spans 15 amino acids. V shed 0 bases and J shed 4 bases, with 11 bases lying between them. Per germline, CDR1 SGDLS and CDR2 YYNGEE.

This chain connects TRBV18 to TRBJ2-3; 11 bases are shared with TRBD2. Germline values: CDR1 KGHSH, CDR2 LQKENI. This CDR3 contains 15 residues. Trimming took 3 bases from V and 6 from J; bases not matched to a gene: 5. The CDR3 here is CASSPLAGGFDTQYF. The CDR3 DNA reads as TGTGCCAGCTCACCCCTAGCGGGAGGTTTCGATACGCAGTATTTT.

V and J are TRBV3-1 (or the pseudogene TRBV3-2) and TRBJ1-4; tentative D call: TRBD1 (6 bases). There are 15 residues in the CDR3. The V and J ends lost 1 base and 2 bases respectively, with 8 bases between them. The germline V gene has CDR1 LGHDT and CDR2 YNNKEL (reference sequence). CDR3 bases: TGTGCCAGCAGCCAAGGGGGGCGGACTAATGAAAAACTGTTTTTT. This encodes CASSQGGRTNEKLFF.

The chain uses TRBV15 and TRBJ2-5; 8 bases fit TRBD1. V was pared by 3 bases and J by 5 bases, with 8 bases of the junction left unmatched. CDR3 length: 15 residues. CDR1 is LNHNV, CDR2 YYDKDF, per germline (reference sequence). CDR3 region: CATSRDRDSGETQYF. In DNA form, the CDR3 reads TGTGCCACCAGCAGGGACAGGGACTCCGGCGAGACCCAGTACTTC.

The V gene is TRBV28, the J gene TRBJ1-6, with TRBD1 as a possible D gene (6 bases). CDR1 and CDR2 from the germline V gene are MDHEN and SYDVKM. This CDR3 spans 16 amino acids. V was clipped by 3 bases and J by 8 bases, with 17 bases between them. CDR3 in amino acids: CASSLSTGDFDSPLHF. In DNA, the CDR3 is TGTGCCAGCAGTTTGTCGACAGGTGATTTCGATTCACCCCTCCACTTT.

This clone was seen a single time. The rearrangement links TRBV5-1 to TRBJ2-1; TRBD1 matches 7 bases. This CDR3 is 17 amino acids long. Germline V gene data show CDR1 as SGHRS and CDR2 as YFSETQ. Germline trimming cut 0 bases from V and 7 bases from J; bases unmatched to any gene: 13. The CDR3 DNA reads TGCGCCAGCAGCTTGGCCCTGAGCGAGGGGGCCGCGAATGAGCAGTTCTTC. Protein sequence: CASSLALSEGAANEQFF.

This chain uses TRBV5-6 with TRBJ1-4; perhaps TRBD1 as D (6 bases). The CDR3 consists of 15 residues. From germline, CDR1 is SGHDT and CDR2 YYEEEE. Trimming took 4 bases from V and 6 from J, leaving 16 bases between them. The CDR3 spells CASSLTGTSHEKLFF. The CDR3 coding sequence is TGTGCCAGCAGCCTAACTGGGACATCCCATGAAAAACTGTTTTTT.

This clone has a single count. V is TRBV5-1 and J is TRBJ2-1; tentative D call: TRBD2 (5 bases). This CDR3 contains 14 residues. The germline V gene encodes CDR1 SGHRS and CDR2 YFSETQ. V lost 4 bases and J 4 bases, leaving 12 bases between the germline ends. The CDR3 loop reads CASSGLANYNEQFF. The CDR3 DNA follows: TGCGCCAGCAGCGGGCTAGCCAATTACAATGAGCAGTTCTTC.

The chain carries TRBV7-3 and TRBJ2-1; a weak D match, TRBD1 (7 bases). The CDR3 spans 15 residues. CDR1 is SGHTA, CDR2 FQGTGA, per germline. Trimming took off 5 bases at V and 3 bases at J, with 14 bases between the two ends. The CDR3 is CASSPQGGNYNEQFF. The CDR3 DNA is TGTGCCAGCAGCCCTCAGGGGGGCAACTACAATGAGCAGTTCTTC. The full variable domain, with the rest looked up from reference TRBV7-3 and TRBJ2-1, is GAGVSQTPSNKVTEKGKYVELRCDPISGHTALYWYRQSLGQGPEFLIYFQGTGAADDSGLPNDRFFAVRPEGSVSTLKIQRTERGDSAVYLCASSPQGGNYNEQFFGPGTRLTVL.

The gene calls are TRBV19 and TRBJ2-1; tentative D call: TRBD1 (5 bases). In germline, CDR1 is LNHDA, CDR2 SQIVND (reference sequence). CDR3 length equals 14 residues. V was pared by 5 bases and J by 2 bases, with 10 bases between. CDR3 sequence (DNA): TGTGCCAGTAGTGTGGGGCAAACCTACAATGAGCAGTTCTTC. It translates to CASSVGQTYNEQFF.

This clone occurred once. The J gene is TRBJ2-3, the V gene TRBV7-9, with 7 bases identical to TRBD1. CDR1 and CDR2 from the germline V gene are SEHNR and FQNEAQ (reference sequence). CDR3 size: 13 residues. J was trimmed by 4 bases and V by 2 bases; bases with no gene match: 0. DNA for the CDR3: TGTGCCAGCAGCTTACAGGGGGCAGATACGCAGTATTTT. It codes for CASSLQGADTQYF.